Listed here is a single T cell receptor (beta chain). The repertoire was sequenced with immunoSEQ multiplex PCR; TCRdb's copy has only in-frame clones and lacks some. The table includes 70,000 to 95,000 clones, approximately 80% detected once. Germline assignment: CDR1 ENHRY and CDR2 SYGVKD. With V trimmed by 10 bases and J by 6 bases, 12 bases remained unmatched. The CDR3 spans 14 residues. The source of the sample is a study of blood T cell repertoires in COVID-19. Study-level information: Sites across the United States, Italy and Spain contributed samples from acute and convalescent COVID-19.

The origin of this receptor is a human donor in a cohort sampled during active COVID-19. Specimen: peripheral blood. This rearrangement joins TRBV10-3 to TRBJ1-2; 9 nucleotides match TRBD1. The CDR3 here is CATRQWGQGDGYTF. In nucleotides, the CDR3 is TGTGCCACGCGACAATGGGGACAGGGAGATGGCTACACCTTC.